Sequencing of this T cell receptor beta chain was carried out in a study of blood T cells in healthy people across ages. The study, taken as a whole, reports: Among long-lived donors, naive CD4+ cells were more numerous and diversity higher than in aged donors.

A second roughly 7 to 11 cycle PCR used barcoded and J-beta primers. MiXCR, run by TCRdb on the 5' RACE reads, gives a single entry per CDR3 protein. The sample lists 600,000 to 800,000 distinct CDR3 sequences, around 50% occurring once. Total RNA was extracted at no less than 5.5 micrograms per sample. This clonotype was observed a few times. Antigen unknown. Input material: blood. This TCR was recovered from a woman of 80 years or more in good health.

The CDR3 here is CASSEERGAGELFF. DNA of the CDR3: TGTGCCAGCAGTGAGGAGCGGGGGGCCGGGGAGCTGTTTTTT. The J gene is TRBJ2-2, the V gene TRBV2, with TRBD2 matching over 9 bases. The trim removed 3 bases at V and 6 bases at J, leaving 2 bases unmatched. The germline gives CDR1 SNHLY, CDR2 FYNNEI. This CDR3 is built from 14 residues.